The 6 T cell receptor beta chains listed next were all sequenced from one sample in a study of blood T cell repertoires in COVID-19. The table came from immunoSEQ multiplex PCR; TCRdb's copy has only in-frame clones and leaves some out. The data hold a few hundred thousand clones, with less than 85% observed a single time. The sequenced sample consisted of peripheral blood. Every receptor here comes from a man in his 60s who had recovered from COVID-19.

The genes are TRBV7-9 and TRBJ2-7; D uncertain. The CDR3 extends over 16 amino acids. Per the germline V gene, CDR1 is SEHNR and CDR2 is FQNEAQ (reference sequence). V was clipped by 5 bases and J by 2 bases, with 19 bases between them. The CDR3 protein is CASSTGRGRATYEQYF. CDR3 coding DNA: TGTGCCAGCAGCACGGGTCGCGGTCGCGCCACCTACGAGCAGTACTTC.

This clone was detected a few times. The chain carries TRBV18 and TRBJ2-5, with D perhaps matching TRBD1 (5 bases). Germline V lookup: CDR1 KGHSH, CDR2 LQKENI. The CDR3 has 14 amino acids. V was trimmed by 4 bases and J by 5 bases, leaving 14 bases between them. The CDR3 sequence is CASSLDNSWETQYF. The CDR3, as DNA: TGTGCCAGCTCACTGGACAACTCCTGGGAGACCCAGTACTTC.

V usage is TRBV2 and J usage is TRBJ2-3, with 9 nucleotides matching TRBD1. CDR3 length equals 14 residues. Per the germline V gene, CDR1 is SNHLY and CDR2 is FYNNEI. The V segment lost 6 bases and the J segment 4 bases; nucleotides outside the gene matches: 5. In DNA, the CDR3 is TGTGCCAGCAGCCCCGGGACAGGGTCAGATACGCAGTATTTT. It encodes CASSPGTGSDTQYF.

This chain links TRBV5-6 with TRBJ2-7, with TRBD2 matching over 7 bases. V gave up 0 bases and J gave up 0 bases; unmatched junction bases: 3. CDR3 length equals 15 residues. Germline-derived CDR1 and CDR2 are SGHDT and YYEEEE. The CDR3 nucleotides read TGTGCCAGCAGCTTGGGCCTAGCGGACTCCTACGAGCAGTACTTC. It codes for CASSLGLADSYEQYF.

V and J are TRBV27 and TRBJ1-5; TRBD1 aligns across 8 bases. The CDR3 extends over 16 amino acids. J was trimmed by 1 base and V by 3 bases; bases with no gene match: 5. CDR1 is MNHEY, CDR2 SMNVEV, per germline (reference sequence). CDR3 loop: CASSFSGQGSNQPQHF. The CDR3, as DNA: TGTGCCAGCAGTTTCTCCGGACAGGGAAGCAATCAGCCCCAGCATTTT.

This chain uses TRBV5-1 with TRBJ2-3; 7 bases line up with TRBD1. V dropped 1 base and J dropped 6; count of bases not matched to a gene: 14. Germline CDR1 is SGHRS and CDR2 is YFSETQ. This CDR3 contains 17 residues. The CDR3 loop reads CASSLFSAGTAGDTQYF. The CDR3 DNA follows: TGCGCCAGCAGCTTGTTCTCCGCCGGGACAGCTGGTGATACGCAGTATTTT.